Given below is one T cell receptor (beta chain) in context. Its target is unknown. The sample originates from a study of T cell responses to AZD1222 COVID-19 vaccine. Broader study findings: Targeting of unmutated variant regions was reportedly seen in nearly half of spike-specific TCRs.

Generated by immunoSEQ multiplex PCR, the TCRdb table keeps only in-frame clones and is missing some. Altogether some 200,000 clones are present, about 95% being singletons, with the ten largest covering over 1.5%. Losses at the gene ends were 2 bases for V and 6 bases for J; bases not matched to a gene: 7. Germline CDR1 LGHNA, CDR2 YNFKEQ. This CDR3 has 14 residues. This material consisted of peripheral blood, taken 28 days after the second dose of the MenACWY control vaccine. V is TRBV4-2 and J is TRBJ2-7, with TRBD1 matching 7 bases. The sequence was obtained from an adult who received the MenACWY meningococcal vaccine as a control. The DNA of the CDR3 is TGTGCCAGCAGCCAAACACAGGGGTCCGGCGAGCAGTACTTC. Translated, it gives CASSQTQGSGEQYF.